These 18 T cell receptor beta chains originate from one sample sequenced in a study of cytomegalovirus exposure and HLA in healthy donors. PCR employed 60 Vbeta and 13 Jbeta primers. Data came from immunoSEQ multiplex PCR; TCRdb stores just in-frame clones and leaves some out. The sample carries fewer than 200,000 clones, about 76% recorded once. The sample comprised PBMCs. The receptors originated from a woman between 40 and 55 years old in good health and CMV-seropositive.

The V gene is TRBV2, the J gene TRBJ2-3; the match to TRBD2 covers 8 bases. The CDR3 consists of 15 residues. J was trimmed by 4 bases and V by 3 bases; bases with no gene match: 6. The germline CDR1 and CDR2 sequences are SNHLY and FYNNEI. The CDR3 here is CASSETGGWADTQYF. In DNA, the CDR3 is TGTGCCAGCAGTGAGACGGGGGGGTGGGCAGATACGCAGTATTTT.

This chain joins TRBV29-1 and TRBJ2-3; 12 bases fit TRBD2. The CDR3 is made up of 16 amino acids. Germline V gene sequence: CDR1 SQVTM, CDR2 ANQGSEA. J was trimmed by 5 bases and V by 4 bases; bases with no gene match: 10. The DNA of the CDR3 is TGCAGCGTTGCTAGGCCCCTAGCGGGAGGGATAGATACGCAGTATTTT. It encodes CSVARPLAGGIDTQYF.

The rearrangement uses TRBV6-5 and TRBJ1-1; the D gene is possibly TRBD1 (5 bases). Trimming cost V 6 bases and J 3 bases, with 11 bases left between them. This CDR3 comprises 13 residues. The germline gives CDR1 MNHEY, CDR2 SVGAGI. In DNA form, the CDR3 reads TGTGCCAGCAGCCTGGGGCCGGACACTGAAGCTTTCTTT. Its translation is CASSLGPDTEAFF.

The chain uses TRBV30 and TRBJ2-1, with 10 positions matching TRBD2. Germline V gives CDR1 GTSNPN, CDR2 SVGIG (reference sequence). The CDR3 consists of 18 residues. The V segment lost 0 bases and the J segment 3 bases; nucleotides outside the gene matches: 11. The CDR3 DNA follows: TGTGCCTGGAGTGTTAGGAGGAGCGGGAGGGTCCTCTACAATGAGCAGTTCTTC. It codes for CAWSVRRSGRVLYNEQFF.

This chain connects TRBV11-3 to TRBJ1-1; D remains ambiguous. This CDR3 has 13 amino acids. Trimming shortened V by 3 bases and J by 1 base, and 6 bases separated the two germline ends. Germline V gene lookup returns CDR1 SGHNT and CDR2 YENEEA. CDR3 in amino acids: CASSFRQNTEAFF. Here the CDR3 DNA reads TGTGCCAGCAGCTTCCGACAGAACACTGAAGCTTTCTTT.

The genes are TRBV6-5 and TRBJ1-2; TRBD1 matches at 10 bases. The V gene end was trimmed by 0 bases and the J gene end by 2 bases; junction bases not matched to a gene: 3. The CDR3 totals 16 residues. CDR1 and CDR2 (germline): MNHEY, SVGAGI. CDR3 DNA: TGTGCCAGCAGTTACTCGATGGGACAGGGGAACTATGGCTACACCTTC. Encoded protein: CASSYSMGQGNYGYTF.

This chain links TRBV19 with TRBJ1-2; perhaps TRBD1 as D (6 bases). V was pared by 7 bases and J by 0 bases, with 12 bases between. The germline V gene encodes CDR1 LNHDA and CDR2 SQIVND (reference sequence). The CDR3 has 14 amino acids. DNA of the CDR3: TGTGCCAGTAATAAGGGGGTCACTAACTATGGCTACACCTTC. Translated: CASNKGVTNYGYTF.

The chain is built from TRBV28 and TRBJ2-5, with 7 bases aligning to TRBD1. The V gene's germline CDR1 is MDHEN and CDR2 SYDVKM. J was trimmed by 1 base and V by 5 bases; bases with no gene match: 4. This CDR3 has 14 amino acids. The chain's CDR3 is CASSSGQAQETQYF. The CDR3 DNA reads TGTGCCAGCAGTAGCGGACAGGCCCAAGAGACCCAGTACTTC.

This clone was observed a few times. V gene TRBV5-5 combines with J gene TRBJ2-1; 8 positions match TRBD2. Losses at the gene ends were 0 bases for V and 5 bases for J; bases not matched to a gene: 7. Germline lookup yields CDR1 SGHKS and CDR2 YYEKEE (reference sequence). The CDR3 spans 16 residues. CDR3 loop: CASSLASGGANNEQFF. Written as DNA, the CDR3 is TGTGCCAGCAGCTTGGCCAGCGGGGGAGCTAACAATGAGCAGTTCTTC.

The rearrangement joins TRBV30 to TRBJ2-5; 7 positions match TRBD1. This CDR3 region has 12 residues. J lost 7 bases, V lost 0 bases, and 2 bases had no gene match. The V gene's germline CDR1 is GTSNPN and CDR2 SVGIG (reference sequence). The CDR3 reads CAWSVRTGTQYF. The CDR3 nucleotides are TGTGCCTGGAGTGTTAGGACAGGGACCCAGTACTTC.

The chain carries TRBV5-3 and TRBJ2-5; D is perhaps TRBD2 (6 bases). TRBV5-3 counts as an open reading frame of uncertain function. V lost 0 bases and J lost 4, with 10 bases in between. This CDR3 is built from 14 residues. DNA for the CDR3: TGTGCCAGAAGCTTGGCGGGAGAGGGAGAGACCCAGTACTTC. The encoded protein is CARSLAGEGETQYF.

This clone turned up a few times. V usage is TRBV9 and J usage is TRBJ2-3; 9 bases map to TRBD2. This CDR3 has 15 amino acids. Germline loops: CDR1 SGDLS, CDR2 YYNGEE. With 3 bases clipped from V and 1 base from J, the junction kept 3 bases outside the gene matches. In DNA, the CDR3 is TGTGCCAGCAGCGGCGCTAGCGGGGGCACAGATACGCAGTATTTT. Its translation is CASSGASGGTDTQYF. Drawing the rest from reference TRBV9 and TRBJ2-3, the complete variable domain is DSGVTQTPKHLITATGQRVTLRCSPRSGDLSVYWYQQSLDQGLQFLIQYYNGEERAKGNILERFSAQQFPDLHSELNLSSLELGDSALYFCASSGASGGTDTQYFGPGTRLTVL.

The rearrangement links TRBV7-2 to TRBJ2-5, with 7 bases identical to TRBD1. There are 16 residues in the CDR3. Trimming cost V 8 bases and J 5 bases; bases outside gene matches: 17. The germline CDR1 and CDR2 sequences are SGHTA and FQGNSA. The CDR3 DNA follows: TGTGCCAGCCTTCGGAGAGGGGGCTCAAACTGGGAGACCCAGTACTTC. Its protein is CASLRRGGSNWETQYF.

The chain recombines TRBV4-3 with TRBJ1-4, with 8 bases fitting TRBD1. The germline CDR1 and CDR2 sequences are LGHNA and YSLEER. This CDR3 region has 14 residues. Unmatched junction bases numbered 4, after V lost 5 bases and J lost 5 bases. The CDR3 DNA is TGCGCCAGCAGCGACAGGGGAGTGAATGAAAAACTGTTTTTT. This gives the protein CASSDRGVNEKLFF.

There are a few counts of this clone. The V and J genes are TRBV30 and TRBJ1-5; 8 nucleotides agree with TRBD1. Trimming removed 4 bases from V and 2 bases from J; junction bases left unmatched: 10. CDR3 length equals 16 residues. Looked up from germline, CDR1 is GTSNPN and CDR2 is SVGIG (reference sequence). CDR3 amino acids: CAWTMAGGGRNQPQHF. The CDR3 DNA is TGTGCCTGGACAATGGCAGGGGGCGGACGCAATCAGCCCCAGCATTTT.

This CDR3 is CASSEVAHRDRFNQPQHF. The CDR3 nucleotides are TGTGCCAGCAGTGAAGTGGCCCATAGGGACAGGTTCAATCAGCCCCAGCATTTT. The rearrangement links TRBV2 to TRBJ1-5; 8 nucleotides align to TRBD1. The germline CDR1 and CDR2 sequences are SNHLY and FYNNEI. The CDR3 runs to 18 residues. The trim removed 1 base at V and 3 bases at J, leaving 11 bases unmatched. The complete variable domain, with remaining parts taken from reference TRBV2 and TRBJ1-5, reads EPEVTQTPSHQVTQMGQEVILRCVPISNHLYFYWYRQILGQKVEFLVSFYNNEISEKSEIFDDQFSVERPDGSNFTLKIRSTKLEDSAMYFCASSEVAHRDRFNQPQHFGDGTRLSIL.

The chain carries TRBV2 and TRBJ2-1, with D possibly TRBD1 on 5 matching bases. V lost 0 bases and J lost 4, with 25 bases in between. The germline gives CDR1 SNHLY, CDR2 FYNNEI. The CDR3 loop spans 20 amino acids. The CDR3 region has the DNA TGTGCCAGCAGTGAAGCAGAGCAGGGCCCCCCATCCGGAGATTACAATGAGCAGTTCTTC. Translation gives CASSEAEQGPPSGDYNEQFF.

In this sample, this clone turned up a few times. The rearrangement uses TRBV28 and TRBJ1-4; 9 nucleotides line up with TRBD1. Germline V gene sequence: CDR1 MDHEN, CDR2 SYDVKM. V was pared by 4 bases and J by 7 bases, with 10 bases of the junction left unmatched. CDR3 length equals 16 residues. CDR3 sequence reads: CASSSGQGVWVEKLFF. The CDR3 DNA reads as TGTGCCAGCAGTTCGGGACAGGGAGTTTGGGTTGAAAAACTGTTTTTT. The full variable domain, completed using reference TRBV28 and TRBJ1-4, is DVKVTQSSRYLVKRTGEKVFLECVQDMDHENMFWYRQDPGLGLRLIYFSYDVKMKEKGDIPEGYSVSREKKERFSLILESASTNQTSMYLCASSSGQGVWVEKLFFGSGTQLSVL.